A selection of T cell receptor beta chains follows, all from one sample in a study of blood T cell repertoires in COVID-19. Method: immunoSEQ multiplex PCR; TCRdb's copy keeps in-frame clones and lacks some. The table includes approximately 90,000 clones, roughly 80% detected once. The sequenced material came from peripheral blood. These receptors came from a man aged 50 to 60 with acute or convalescent COVID-19. CDR3s include the opening cysteine and the closing phenylalanine or tryptophan. D genes are given only for firm matches. The size field is filled for only some rows; it gives once, few, many or a size class.

abundance,d_gene,v_gene,j_gene,CDR3aa,CDR3nt
NA,TRBD2,TRBV10-1,TRBJ2-7,CASSGLVGEQYF,TGCGCCAGCTCGGGACTAGTGGGGGAGCAGTACTTC
NA,TRBD1,TRBV5-1,TRBJ2-5,CASSWGQGQETQYF,TGCGCCAGCAGCTGGGGACAGGGGCAAGAGACCCAGTACTTC
NA,TRBD1,TRBV5-4,TRBJ2-7,CASSSLAGQGARYEQYF,TGTGCCAGCAGCTCGTTGGCGGGACAGGGGGCGAGATACGAGCAGTACTTC
once,NA,TRBV6-5,TRBJ1-1,CASRGAKGDNTEAFF,TGTGCCAGCAGAGGGGCTAAAGGGGATAACACTGAAGCTTTCTTT
NA,NA,TRBV29-1,TRBJ2-7,CSVEVPTGLQYF,TGCAGCGTTGAAGTCCCAACAGGGTTGCAGTACTTC
NA,NA,TRBV12-3/TRBV12-4,TRBJ2-1,CASSSYNEQFF,TGTGCCAGCAGTTCTTACAATGAGCAGTTCTTC
NA,TRBD1,TRBV28,TRBJ2-7,CASSKTGQGKGEQYF,TGTGCCAGCAGTAAAACAGGACAGGGGAAGGGCGAGCAGTACTTC
NA,TRBD1,TRBV28,TRBJ1-5,CASSAGQGYQPQHF,TGTGCCAGCAGTGCGGGACAGGGGTATCAGCCCCAGCATTTT
NA,TRBD2,TRBV5-6,TRBJ2-7,CASSSRGIGRGYEQYF,TGTGCCAGCAGCTCCCGGGGGATCGGGAGGGGATACGAGCAGTACTTC
NA,NA,TRBV5-5,TRBJ1-2,CASSSTGSTNYGYTF,TGTGCCAGCAGCTCCACAGGTTCAACTAACTATGGCTACACCTTC